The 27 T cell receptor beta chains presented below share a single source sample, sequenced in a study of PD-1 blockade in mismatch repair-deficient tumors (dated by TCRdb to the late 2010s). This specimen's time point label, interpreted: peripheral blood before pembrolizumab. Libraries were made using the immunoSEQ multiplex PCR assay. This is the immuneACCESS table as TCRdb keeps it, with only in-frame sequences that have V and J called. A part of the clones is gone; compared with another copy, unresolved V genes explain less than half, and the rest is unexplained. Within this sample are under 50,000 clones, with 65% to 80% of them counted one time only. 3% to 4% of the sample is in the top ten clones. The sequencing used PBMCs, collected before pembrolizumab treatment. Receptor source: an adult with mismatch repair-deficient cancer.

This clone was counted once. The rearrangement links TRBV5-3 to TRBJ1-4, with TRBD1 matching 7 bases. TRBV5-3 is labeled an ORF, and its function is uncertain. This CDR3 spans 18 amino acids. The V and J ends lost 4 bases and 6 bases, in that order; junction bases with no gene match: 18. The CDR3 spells CARSACPTGWEYDEKLFF. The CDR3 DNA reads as TGTGCCAGAAGCGCCTGCCCGACAGGGTGGGAATACGATGAAAAACTGTTTTTT.

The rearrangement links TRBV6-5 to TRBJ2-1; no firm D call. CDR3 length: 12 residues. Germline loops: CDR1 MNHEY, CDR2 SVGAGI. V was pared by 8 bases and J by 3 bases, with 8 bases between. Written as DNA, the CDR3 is TGTGCCAGCGGAGCGTACTACAATGAGCAGTTCTTC. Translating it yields CASGAYYNEQFF.

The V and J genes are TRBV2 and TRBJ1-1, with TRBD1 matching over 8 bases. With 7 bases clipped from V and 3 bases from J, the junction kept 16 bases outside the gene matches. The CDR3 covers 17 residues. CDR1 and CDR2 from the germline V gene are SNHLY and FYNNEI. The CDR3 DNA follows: TGTGCCAGCAAAGTTATTCTTGGGACAGGCAGGGACACTGAAGCTTTCTTT. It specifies CASKVILGTGRDTEAFF.

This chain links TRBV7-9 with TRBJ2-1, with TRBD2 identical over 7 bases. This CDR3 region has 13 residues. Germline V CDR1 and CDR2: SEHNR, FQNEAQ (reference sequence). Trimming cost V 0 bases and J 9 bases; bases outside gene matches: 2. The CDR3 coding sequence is TGTGCCAGCAGCTTAGCGGGAGGGGTTGAGCAGTTCTTC. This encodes CASSLAGGVEQFF.

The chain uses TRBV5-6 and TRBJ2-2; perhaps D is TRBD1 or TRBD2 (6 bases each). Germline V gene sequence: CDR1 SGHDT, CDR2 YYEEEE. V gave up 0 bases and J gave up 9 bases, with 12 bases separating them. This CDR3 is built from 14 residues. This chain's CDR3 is CASSLDGGHRELFF. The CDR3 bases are TGTGCCAGCAGCTTGGATGGGGGGCACAGGGAGCTGTTTTTT.

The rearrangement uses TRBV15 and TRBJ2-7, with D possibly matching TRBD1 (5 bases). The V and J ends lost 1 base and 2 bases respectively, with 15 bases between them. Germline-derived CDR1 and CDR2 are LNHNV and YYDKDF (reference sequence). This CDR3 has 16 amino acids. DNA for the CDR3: TGTGCCACCAGCAGAGGTGACAGAACAAAGACCTACGAGCAGTACTTC. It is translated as CATSRGDRTKTYEQYF.

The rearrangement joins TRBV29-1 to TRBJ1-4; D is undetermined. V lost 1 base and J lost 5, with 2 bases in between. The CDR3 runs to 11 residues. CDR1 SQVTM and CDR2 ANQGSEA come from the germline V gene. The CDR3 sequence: CSVEANEKLFF. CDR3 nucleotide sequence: TGCAGCGTTGAAGCCAATGAAAAACTGTTTTTT.

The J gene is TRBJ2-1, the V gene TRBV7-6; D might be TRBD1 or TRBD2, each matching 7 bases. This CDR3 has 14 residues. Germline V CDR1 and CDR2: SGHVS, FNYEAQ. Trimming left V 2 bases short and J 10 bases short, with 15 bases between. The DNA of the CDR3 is TGTGCCAGCAGCTTATTGGTTCAGGGGGGGGAGCAGTTCTTC. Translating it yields CASSLLVQGGEQFF.

The CDR3 reads CASSYSTGTQPQHF. DNA of the CDR3: TGTGCCAGCAGTTACTCGACGGGGACTCAGCCCCAGCATTTT. The V call is TRBV6-5, the J call TRBJ1-5, with TRBD1 as a possible D gene (5 bases). The V and J ends lost 0 bases and 6 bases respectively, with 9 bases between them. The germline CDR1 and CDR2 sequences are MNHEY and SVGAGI. CDR3 length: 14 amino acids.

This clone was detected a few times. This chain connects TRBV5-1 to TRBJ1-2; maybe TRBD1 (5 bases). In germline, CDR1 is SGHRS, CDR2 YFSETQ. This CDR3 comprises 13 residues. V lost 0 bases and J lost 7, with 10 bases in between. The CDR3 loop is CASSLAFGAGYTF. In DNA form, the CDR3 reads TGCGCCAGCAGCTTGGCTTTTGGGGCTGGCTACACCTTC.

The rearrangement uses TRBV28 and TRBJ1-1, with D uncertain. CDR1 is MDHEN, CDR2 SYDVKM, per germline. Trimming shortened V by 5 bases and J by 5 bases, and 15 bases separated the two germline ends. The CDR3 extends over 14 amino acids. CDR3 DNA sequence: TGTGCCAGCAGTGTCAGAGGACGTTGGACTGAAGCTTTCTTT. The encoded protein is CASSVRGRWTEAFF.

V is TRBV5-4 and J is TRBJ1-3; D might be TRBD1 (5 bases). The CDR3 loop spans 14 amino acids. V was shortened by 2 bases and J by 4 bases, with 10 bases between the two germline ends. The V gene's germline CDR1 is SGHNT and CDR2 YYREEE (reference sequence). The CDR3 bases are TGTGCCAGCAGCTTCAAAGGGGTCGGAAACACCATATATTTT. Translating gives CASSFKGVGNTIYF.

DNA for the CDR3: TGCAGCGTCGGGCGGGAGGGCCGATATGAGCAGTTCTTC. It specifies CSVGREGRYEQFF. The V gene is TRBV29-1, the J gene TRBJ2-1, with 9 bases lining up with TRBD2. The CDR3 consists of 13 residues. The ends lost 6 bases at V and 8 bases at J; junction bases unmatched: 8. Per the germline V gene, CDR1 is SQVTM and CDR2 is ANQGSEA.

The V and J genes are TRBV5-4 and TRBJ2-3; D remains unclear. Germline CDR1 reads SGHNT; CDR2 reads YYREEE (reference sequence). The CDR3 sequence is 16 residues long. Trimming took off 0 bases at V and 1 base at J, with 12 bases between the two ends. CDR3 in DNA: TGTGCCAGCAGCTTGGCCGCCTTAGGCGGCACAGATACGCAGTATTTT. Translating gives CASSLAALGGTDTQYF.

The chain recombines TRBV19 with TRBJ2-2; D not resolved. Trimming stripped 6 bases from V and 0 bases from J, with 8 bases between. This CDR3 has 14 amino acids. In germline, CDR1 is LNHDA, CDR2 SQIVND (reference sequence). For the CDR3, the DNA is TGTGCCAGTAGCTCGCAGCCGAACACCGGGGAGCTGTTTTTT. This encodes CASSSQPNTGELFF.

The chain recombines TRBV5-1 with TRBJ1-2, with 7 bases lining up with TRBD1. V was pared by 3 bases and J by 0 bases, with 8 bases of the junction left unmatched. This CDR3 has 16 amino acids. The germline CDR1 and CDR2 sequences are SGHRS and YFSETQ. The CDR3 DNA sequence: TGCGCCAGCAGCTCGAGGGACAGTGACTCTAACTATGGCTACACCTTC. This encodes CASSSRDSDSNYGYTF. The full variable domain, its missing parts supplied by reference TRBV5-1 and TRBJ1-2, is KAGVTQTPRYLIKTRGQQVTLSCSPISGHRSVSWYQQTPGQGLQFLFEYFSETQRNKGNFPGRFSGRQFSNSRSEMNVSTLELGDSALYLCASSSRDSDSNYGYTFGSGTRLTVV.

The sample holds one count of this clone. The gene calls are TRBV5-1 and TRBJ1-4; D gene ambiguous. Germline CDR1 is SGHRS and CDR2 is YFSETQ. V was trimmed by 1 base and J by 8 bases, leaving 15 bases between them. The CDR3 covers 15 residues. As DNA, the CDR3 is TGCGCCAGCAGCTTGATGGTATCCACGGAGGAAAAACTGTTTTTT. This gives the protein CASSLMVSTEEKLFF.

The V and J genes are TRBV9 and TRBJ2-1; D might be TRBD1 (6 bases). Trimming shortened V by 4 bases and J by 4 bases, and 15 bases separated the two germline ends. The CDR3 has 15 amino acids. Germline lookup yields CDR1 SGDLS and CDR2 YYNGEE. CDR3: CASSPEGDPYNEQFF. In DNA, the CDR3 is TGTGCCAGCAGCCCCGAGGGGGACCCTTACAATGAGCAGTTCTTC.

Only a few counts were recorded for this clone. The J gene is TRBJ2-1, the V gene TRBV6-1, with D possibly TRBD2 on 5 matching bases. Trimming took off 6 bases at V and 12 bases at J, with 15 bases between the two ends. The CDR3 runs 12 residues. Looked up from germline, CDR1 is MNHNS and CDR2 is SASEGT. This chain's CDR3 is CASSPVRAGQFF. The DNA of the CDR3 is TGTGCCAGCAGCCCCGTGAGGGCGGGGCAGTTCTTC.

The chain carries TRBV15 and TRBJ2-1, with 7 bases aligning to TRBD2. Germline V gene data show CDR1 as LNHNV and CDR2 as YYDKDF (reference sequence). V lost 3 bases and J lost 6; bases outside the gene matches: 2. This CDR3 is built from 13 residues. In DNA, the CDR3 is TGTGCCACCAGCAGTGGGAGGGGCAATGAGCAGTTCTTC. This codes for CATSSGRGNEQFF.

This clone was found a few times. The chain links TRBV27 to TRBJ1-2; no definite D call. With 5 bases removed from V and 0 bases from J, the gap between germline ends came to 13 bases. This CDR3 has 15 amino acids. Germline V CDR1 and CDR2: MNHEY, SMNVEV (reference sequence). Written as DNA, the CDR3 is TGTGCCAGCAGTGCCCGGCCTGACCCTAACTATGGCTACACCTTC. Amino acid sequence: CASSARPDPNYGYTF.

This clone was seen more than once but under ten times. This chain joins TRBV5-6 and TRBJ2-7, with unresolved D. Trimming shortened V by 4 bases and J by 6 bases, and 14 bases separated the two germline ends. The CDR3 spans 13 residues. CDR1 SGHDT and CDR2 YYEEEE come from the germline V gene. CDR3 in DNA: TGTGCCAGCAGCCCCCCCTTTGTAGGCGAGCAGTACTTC. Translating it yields CASSPPFVGEQYF.

The CDR3 sequence is CASSLEAGGGETQYF. In DNA, the CDR3 is TGTGCCAGCAGCCTAGAGGCGGGAGGGGGAGAGACCCAGTACTTC. This chain connects TRBV7-8 to TRBJ2-5, with 9 bases aligning to TRBD2. Germline assignment: CDR1 SGHVS and CDR2 FQNEAQ. Trimming cost V 5 bases and J 4 bases; bases outside gene matches: 8. This CDR3 contains 15 residues.

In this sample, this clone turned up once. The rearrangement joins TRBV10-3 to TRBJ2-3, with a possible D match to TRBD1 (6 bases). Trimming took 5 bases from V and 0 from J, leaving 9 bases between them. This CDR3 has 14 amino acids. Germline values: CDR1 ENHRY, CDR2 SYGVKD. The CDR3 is CAISQGSSTDTQYF. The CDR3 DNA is TGTGCCATCAGTCAGGGGTCTAGCACAGATACGCAGTATTTT.

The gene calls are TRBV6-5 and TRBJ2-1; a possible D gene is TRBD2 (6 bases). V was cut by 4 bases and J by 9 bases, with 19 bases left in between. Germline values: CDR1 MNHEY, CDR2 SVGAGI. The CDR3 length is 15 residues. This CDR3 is CASSSSGTDPPEQFF. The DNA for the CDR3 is TGTGCCAGCAGTTCCTCCGGGACTGACCCCCCTGAGCAGTTCTTC.

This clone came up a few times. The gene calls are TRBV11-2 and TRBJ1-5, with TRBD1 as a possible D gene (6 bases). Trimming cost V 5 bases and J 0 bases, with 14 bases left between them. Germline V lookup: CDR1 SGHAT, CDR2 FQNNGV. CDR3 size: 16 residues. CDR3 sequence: CASSQPQGPSNQPQHF. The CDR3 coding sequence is TGTGCCAGCAGCCAACCACAGGGACCTAGCAATCAGCCCCAGCATTTT.

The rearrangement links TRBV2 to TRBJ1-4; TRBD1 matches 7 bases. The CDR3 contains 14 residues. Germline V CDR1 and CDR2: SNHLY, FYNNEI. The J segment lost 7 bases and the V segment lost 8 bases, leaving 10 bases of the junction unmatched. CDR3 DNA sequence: TGTGCCAGCGAACTGCGACAGGGTGGTGAAAAACTGTTTTTT. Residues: CASELRQGGEKLFF.